This T cell receptor (beta chain) stems from a study of T cell responses to AZD1222 COVID-19 vaccine. Broader study findings: A reported finding is that nearly half of spike-specific TCRs target unmutated variant regions. The donors showed a predominance of white British ancestry and of females, with possible underestimation of clonal diversity. Only 6 or 7 AZD1222 recipients tested seropositive at baseline.

Pooled together were second doses at about 4 or about 12 weeks. Concerning this clone: Its antigen is still unknown.

CDR3 size: 16 residues. Trimming took 6 bases from V and 5 from J, leaving 21 bases between them. The germline gives CDR1 KGHDR, CDR2 SFDVKD. Profiling relied on immunoSEQ multiplex PCR, and the TCRdb table lists in-frame clones only, not all of them. Of roughly 120,000 clones in the sample, approximately 85% were seen once. The rearrangement links TRBV24-1 to TRBJ2-5, with D possibly TRBD2 on 5 matching bases. The sequencing here drew on peripheral blood, taken 28 days after the second AZD1222 dose. The source of this sequence is an adult who received the AZD1222 COVID-19 vaccine. The CDR3 bases are TGTGCCACCAGTCAGGCCGGGCTGGGGAGCGAGGAGACCCAGTACTTC. Residues: CATSQAGLGSEETQYF.